These 16 T cell receptor beta chains share one sample of origin, sequenced in a study of regulatory dendritic cells for organ transplantation. Data came from immunoSEQ multiplex PCR; TCRdb stores just in-frame clones and leaves some out. The data show about 11,000 clones, roughly 70% seen once. Which antigens these TCRs recognize remains unknown. Sorted subsets were CFSE-labeled and cultured roughly 5 days with allogeneic dendritic cells. The sample taken for sequencing was memory CD4+ T cells from blood cultured with regulatory dendritic cells. Stated subset: CD45RO+ memory T cells. The receptors were sampled from a human donor in good health.

J is TRBJ2-1 and V is TRBV6-4; the match to TRBD1 covers 12 bases. The germline CDR1 and CDR2 sequences are MRHNA and SNTAGT. CDR3 length: 15 amino acids. After removal of 3 bases from V and 10 bases from J, the junction contained 7 bases not matched to a gene. Written as DNA, the CDR3 is TGTGCCAGCAGTGATTGGGACAGGGGGCGGGAAGAGCAGTTCTTC. Residues: CASSDWDRGREEQFF.

The chain combines TRBV5-1 with TRBJ1-1, with TRBD1 as a possible D gene (6 bases). Germline V gene data show CDR1 as SGHRS and CDR2 as YFSETQ. V lost 1 base, J lost 7 bases, and 11 bases lay in between. The CDR3 consists of 13 residues. The CDR3 here is CASSLIGRGEAFF. The CDR3 bases are TGCGCCAGCAGCTTGATTGGCAGGGGTGAAGCTTTCTTT.

The chain couples TRBV7-8 to TRBJ1-2; 8 nucleotides match TRBD1. CDR3 length: 13 amino acids. The V segment lost 5 bases and the J segment 8 bases; nucleotides outside the gene matches: 7. Germline V gene data show CDR1 as SGHVS and CDR2 as FQNEAQ. CDR3 in amino acids: CASSGGTGGGYTF. The CDR3 nucleotides read TGTGCCAGCAGCGGGGGGACAGGCGGGGGCTACACCTTC.

The chain couples TRBV7-9 to TRBJ1-1; D gene unclear. Per germline, CDR1 SEHNR and CDR2 FQNEAQ (reference sequence). V lost 1 base and J 7 bases, leaving 7 bases between the germline ends. The CDR3 contains 12 residues. The CDR3 region has the DNA TGTGCCAGCAGCTTAGGATCCAGTGAAGCTTTCTTT. Translating gives CASSLGSSEAFF.

The chain combines TRBV7-2 with TRBJ2-7; TRBD1 might be the D (5 bases). Between the trimmed V and J ends, which lost 4 bases and 7 bases, there was a span of 14 bases. CDR1 is SGHTA and CDR2 is FQGNSA in the germline V gene. This CDR3 has 13 residues. CDR3 DNA sequence: TGTGCCAGCAGCTATAACAGGTTTGGAGAGCAGTACTTC. Translation gives CASSYNRFGEQYF.

V usage is TRBV29-1 and J usage is TRBJ2-7, with TRBD1 identical over 8 bases. This CDR3 region has 13 residues. V lost 3 bases, J lost 5 bases, and 6 bases stayed unmatched. Germline assignment: CDR1 SQVTM and CDR2 ANQGSEA. In DNA, the CDR3 is TGCAGCGTTGACGGGACAGGAATGCACGAGCAGTACTTC. It codes for CSVDGTGMHEQYF.

J is TRBJ1-2 and V is TRBV5-4; TRBD1 matches at 9 bases. This CDR3 comprises 14 residues. Trimming took 4 bases from V and 5 from J; bases not matched to a gene: 6. Germline V lookup: CDR1 SGHNT, CDR2 YYREEE (reference sequence). Here the CDR3 reads CASSIRDRVYGYTF. CDR3 coding DNA: TGTGCCAGCAGCATCAGGGACAGGGTTTATGGCTACACCTTC.

The chain is built from TRBV2 and TRBJ1-5, with 7 nucleotides matching TRBD1. With 6 bases clipped from V and 6 bases from J, the junction kept 5 bases outside the gene matches. CDR1 and CDR2 from the germline V gene are SNHLY and FYNNEI. The CDR3 is 13 amino acids. Here the CDR3 reads CASRTGPSQPQHF. CDR3 DNA sequence: TGTGCCAGCAGGACAGGGCCCTCTCAGCCCCAGCATTTT.

The chain links TRBV7-2 to TRBJ2-1; TRBD2 matches 8 bases. Germline CDR1 is SGHTA and CDR2 is FQGNSA. V lost 3 bases to trimming and J lost 0 bases; unmatched junction nucleotides: 1. This CDR3 has 15 residues. The CDR3, as DNA: TGTGCCAGCAGCTTCGCGGGGGGCTCCTACAATGAGCAGTTCTTC. Protein product: CASSFAGGSYNEQFF.

In this sample, this clone turned up a few times. The chain carries TRBV7-9 and TRBJ1-1; D not certain. This CDR3 comprises 12 residues. Germline values: CDR1 SEHNR, CDR2 FQNEAQ (reference sequence). With 5 bases removed from V and 0 bases from J, the gap between germline ends came to 4 bases. DNA of the CDR3: TGTGCCAGCAGCCCGTTGAACACTGAAGCTTTCTTT. Translating gives CASSPLNTEAFF.

The chain links TRBV10-3 to TRBJ2-3; D is possibly TRBD2 (6 bases). The CDR3 has 16 residues. With 4 bases removed from V and 3 bases from J, the gap between germline ends came to 17 bases. Per germline, CDR1 ENHRY and CDR2 SYGVKD. This CDR3 is CAISGLAGRQTDTQYF. The DNA of the CDR3 is TGTGCCATCAGTGGGCTCGCGGGGCGGCAAACAGATACGCAGTATTTT.

This chain links TRBV6-4 with TRBJ2-3, with 11 nucleotides matching TRBD2. The junction had 6 bases not matched to a gene; V was cut back by 4 bases and J by 6 bases. Germline CDR1 is MRHNA and CDR2 is SNTAGT. The length of the CDR3 is 15 residues. This chain's CDR3 is CASSATSGVFDTQYF. The DNA of the CDR3 is TGTGCCAGCAGTGCGACTAGCGGGGTTTTTGATACGCAGTATTTT.

The chain recombines TRBV5-4 with TRBJ1-4, with D hard to call. Per the germline V gene, CDR1 is SGHNT and CDR2 is YYREEE (reference sequence). V dropped 4 bases and J dropped 14 bases, with 21 bases sitting between them. This CDR3 comprises 14 residues. In DNA, the CDR3 is TGTGCCAGCAGCCCGGGAGTCGGTTGGCGTGAGCTGTTTTTT. The encoded protein is CASSPGVGWRELFF.

The chain links TRBV29-1 to TRBJ2-3; 9 bases are shared with TRBD1. Germline V gene sequence: CDR1 SQVTM, CDR2 ANQGSEA. CDR3 length equals 14 residues. V trimming: 3 bases; J trimming: 5 bases; junction bases outside the gene matches: 6. CDR3 nucleotide sequence: TGCAGCGTTGACCGGGACAGGGCAGGAGATACGCAGTATTTT. It codes for CSVDRDRAGDTQYF.

This clone occurred once. The chain links TRBV2 to TRBJ1-2; 7 positions agree with TRBD1. After removal of 9 bases from V and 4 bases from J, the junction contained 8 bases not matched to a gene. The CDR3 has 13 amino acids. Germline V gives CDR1 SNHLY, CDR2 FYNNEI. CDR3 amino acids: CARSGQPGYGYTF. CDR3 nucleotide sequence: TGTGCCAGATCGGGACAGCCAGGCTATGGCTACACCTTC.

The chain carries TRBV5-8 and TRBJ2-1; 9 bases line up with TRBD2. Germline CDR1 reads SGHTS; CDR2 reads YDEGEE. Germline trimming cut 0 bases from V and 10 bases from J; bases unmatched to any gene: 11. The CDR3 is made up of 16 amino acids. The CDR3: CASSLGGGGGLREQFF. The DNA for the CDR3 is TGTGCCAGCAGCTTGGGCGGCGGGGGGGGCCTTCGGGAGCAGTTCTTC.